These T cell receptor beta chains were read from a single sample in a study of CD8 T cells in Susac syndrome. TCRdb processed the immunoSEQ multiplex PCR reads anew with MiXCR; each CDR3 protein has one entry. Of about 94,000 distinct CDR3 sequences in the sample, about 93% were seen once. Material: CD4+ T cells from PBMCs. The receptor source for this set is a human donor with Susac syndrome. Each CDR3 is given without its conserved first and last residue. The order of the fields is V gene, CDR3 protein.

v_gene: TRBV27
CDR3aa: ASAGTVDLNTEAF

v_gene: TRBV11-3
CDR3aa: ASSFSGGIGEQF

v_gene: TRBV6-5
CDR3aa: ASNRQGQAF

v_gene: TRBV6-2/TRBV6-3
CDR3aa: ASTSSGGVTDTQY

v_gene: TRBV28
CDR3aa: ASRTRRGAF

v_gene: TRBV11-2
CDR3aa: ASSLVTGTSSYEQY

v_gene: TRBV5-6
CDR3aa: ASRSRDRVSYEQY

v_gene: TRBV30
CDR3aa: AWIGKDANTGELF

v_gene: TRBV30
CDR3aa: AWSLNRGNYGYT

v_gene: TRBV18
CDR3aa: ASSPRQGNTEAF

v_gene: TRBV7-9
CDR3aa: ASSSPRAGDTQY

v_gene: TRBV6-5
CDR3aa: ASSLFLAGGGLHTY

v_gene: TRBV29-1
CDR3aa: SGARGRAPYNEQF

v_gene: TRBV29-1
CDR3aa: SVNLGDSYGYT

v_gene: TRBV4-1
CDR3aa: ASSAGTSGGYEQY

v_gene: TRBV6-1
CDR3aa: ASSSHTGVTNTGELF

v_gene: TRBV11-3
CDR3aa: ASSRDSLTDTQY

v_gene: TRBV6-2/TRBV6-3
CDR3aa: ASSYEEPWNTEAF

v_gene: TRBV30
CDR3aa: AWTPLGQKNIQY

v_gene: TRBV12-3/TRBV12-4
CDR3aa: ASSLRREDQPQH

v_gene: TRBV23-1
CDR3aa: ASSQYGRGNRYGYT

v_gene: TRBV28
CDR3aa: ASSSTGTGKKTLH

v_gene: TRBV24-1
CDR3aa: ATQGINTDTQY

v_gene: TRBV30
CDR3aa: AWSVGSGILDTQY

v_gene: TRBV5-1
CDR3aa: ASSLAGTAVGQY

v_gene: TRBV6-1
CDR3aa: ASSVWRDTEAF

v_gene: TRBV14
CDR3aa: ASSQDSGGGPQETQY

v_gene: TRBV20-1
CDR3aa: SARDWKRTGSGNEQF

v_gene: TRBV29-1
CDR3aa: SVGGGALYEQY

v_gene: TRBV24-1
CDR3aa: AARRGQGYGYT

v_gene: TRBV7-7
CDR3aa: ASSPSSSQGHEQY

v_gene: TRBV3-1
CDR3aa: ASSQISETNVLT

v_gene: TRBV4-3
CDR3aa: ASSQTQGADSPLH

v_gene: TRBV5-1
CDR3aa: ASSLAQGPETQY

v_gene: TRBV5-1
CDR3aa: ASSLGTSGSYEQY

v_gene: TRBV29-1
CDR3aa: SAYRNIGYT

v_gene: TRBV20-1
CDR3aa: SARGEPSYEQY

v_gene: TRBV7-8
CDR3aa: ASRVGTRGPTGELF

v_gene: TRBV6-6
CDR3aa: ASSPGTGGGYT

v_gene: TRBV4-1
CDR3aa: ASSQEGEAGVNTGELF

v_gene: TRBV28
CDR3aa: ASSLWASGEQF

v_gene: TRBV4-3
CDR3aa: ASSQDASGGSTDTQY

v_gene: TRBV29-1
CDR3aa: SVETGGAGTGELF

v_gene: TRBV18
CDR3aa: ASSPDETQY

v_gene: TRBV2
CDR3aa: ASRGAVNTGELF

v_gene: TRBV6-2/TRBV6-3
CDR3aa: ASSYSTSGGPNTGELF

v_gene: TRBV25-1
CDR3aa: ASSESDRWNTEAF